These 21 T cell receptor beta chains originate from one sample sequenced in a study of T cell responses to AZD1222 COVID-19 vaccine (dated by TCRdb to about 2021). The sample's time point label, in plain terms: baseline before first vaccination. Library preparation employed the immunoSEQ multiplex PCR assay. What TCRdb holds here is the immuneACCESS table cut down to in-frame rearrangements. Part of the clones is not present; checked against another copy, under half of the missing clones reflect an unresolved V gene, and the others are unexplained. The sample contains approximately 94,000 clones, around nine tenths of them found a single time. The top ten constitute around 1.7% of the sample. The input for sequencing was peripheral blood, taken on day 0 of AZD1222 vaccination. These receptors were obtained from an adult in good health.

The chain couples TRBV5-4 to TRBJ2-7, with 8 bases matching TRBD1. V shed 3 bases, J shed 2 bases, and the junction held 7 bases outside the gene matches. Per the germline V gene, CDR1 is SGHNT and CDR2 is YYREEE (reference sequence). This CDR3 spans 15 amino acids. The CDR3 coding sequence is TGTGCCAGCAGCTCTCATGACAGGGGTACCTACGAGCAGTACTTC. Translating gives CASSSHDRGTYEQYF.

The chain recombines TRBV3-1 (or the pseudogene TRBV3-2) with TRBJ1-5; D might be TRBD1 (6 bases). Trimming took off 1 base at V and 1 base at J, with 11 bases between the two ends. Germline assignment: CDR1 LGHDT and CDR2 YNNKEL (reference sequence). CDR3 size: 16 residues. CDR3: CASSQGGGWSNQPQHF. CDR3 coding DNA: TGTGCCAGCAGCCAAGGGGGGGGCTGGAGCAATCAGCCCCAGCATTTT.

This chain joins TRBV5-1 and TRBJ2-7; 11 bases are shared with TRBD1. The CDR3 runs to 14 residues. CDR1 is SGHRS, CDR2 YFSETQ, per germline. The ends lost 4 bases at V and 6 bases at J; junction bases unmatched: 6. The CDR3: CASSRDRGASEQYF. The CDR3 coding sequence is TGCGCCAGCAGCCGGGACAGGGGGGCATCCGAGCAGTACTTC.

This clone is a singleton in its sample. This rearrangement joins TRBV2 to TRBJ1-5; no definite D call. Trimming removed 3 bases from V and 0 bases from J, with 12 bases in between. CDR3 length: 16 amino acids. Germline V gene sequence: CDR1 SNHLY, CDR2 FYNNEI. CDR3 DNA: TGTGCCAGCAGTGAGGTTTTGGGATTTAGCAATCAGCCCCAGCATTTT. This codes for CASSEVLGFSNQPQHF. Filled out from reference TRBV2 and TRBJ1-5, the complete variable domain reads EPEVTQTPSHQVTQMGQEVILRCVPISNHLYFYWYRQILGQKVEFLVSFYNNEISEKSEIFDDQFSVERPDGSNFTLKIRSTKLEDSAMYFCASSEVLGFSNQPQHFGDGTRLSIL.

The chain carries TRBV7-2 and TRBJ2-3; D call uncertain. V was shortened by 2 bases and J by 0 bases, with 12 bases between the two germline ends. The CDR3 sequence is 16 residues long. Per germline, CDR1 SGHTA and CDR2 FQGNSA. The CDR3 loop reads CASSLFATTSTDTQYF. In nucleotides, the CDR3 is TGTGCCAGCAGCTTATTTGCTACCACTAGCACAGATACGCAGTATTTT.

V is TRBV7-9 and J is TRBJ1-4; 10 bases are a match to TRBD1. J gave up 5 bases and V 4 bases, and 1 base lay outside the gene matches. CDR3 length: 14 amino acids. Per germline, CDR1 SEHNR and CDR2 FQNEAQ (reference sequence). The CDR3 protein is CASSWTGGNEKLFF. The CDR3 nucleotides are TGTGCCAGCAGCTGGACAGGGGGGAATGAAAAACTGTTTTTT. Full variable domain (rest looked up from reference TRBV7-9 and TRBJ1-4): DTGVSQNPRHKITKRGQNVTFRCDPISEHNRLYWYRQTLGQGPEFLTYFQNEAQLEKSRLLSDRFSAERPKGSFSTLEIQRTEQGDSAMYLCASSWTGGNEKLFFGSGTQLSVL.

V usage is TRBV11-2 and J usage is TRBJ2-5; 8 positions match TRBD1. Germline values: CDR1 SGHAT, CDR2 FQNNGV. J was trimmed by 5 bases and V by 1 base; bases with no gene match: 3. The CDR3 spans 14 residues. The CDR3: CASSLAGGAETQYF. CDR3 nucleotides: TGTGCCAGCAGCTTAGCAGGGGGCGCCGAGACCCAGTACTTC.

The chain couples TRBV27 to TRBJ2-3, with D possibly being TRBD2 (5 bases). The ends were cut back, 2 bases at V and 8 bases at J, with 11 bases in the middle. CDR1 and CDR2 from the germline V gene are MNHEY and SMNVEV (reference sequence). This CDR3 is built from 13 residues. The CDR3 bases are TGTGCCAGCAGTTTAAACGGGGAGACTACGCAGTATTTT. Encoded protein: CASSLNGETTQYF.

The chain recombines TRBV5-4 with TRBJ1-1, with 8 bases fitting TRBD1. Per the germline V gene, CDR1 is SGHNT and CDR2 is YYREEE (reference sequence). The CDR3 is 16 residues long. The V and J ends lost 4 bases and 3 bases, in that order; junction bases with no gene match: 11. The CDR3 reads CASSIMDRDFDTEAFF. The CDR3 DNA reads as TGTGCCAGCAGCATAATGGACAGGGACTTTGACACTGAAGCTTTCTTT.

The rearrangement links TRBV29-1 to TRBJ1-1, with D possibly matching TRBD1 (5 bases). This CDR3 has 13 residues. Germline V gives CDR1 SQVTM, CDR2 ANQGSEA. V lost 8 bases to trimming and J lost 0 bases, with 13 bases between them. CDR3 residues: CSSGRDLNTEAFF. The CDR3 nucleotides are TGCAGCTCAGGACGGGACTTGAACACTGAAGCTTTCTTT.

The chain has TRBV28 and TRBJ1-4; TRBD1 agrees at 7 bases. The junction had 13 bases not matched to a gene; V was cut back by 6 bases and J by 6 bases. CDR1 MDHEN and CDR2 SYDVKM come from the germline V gene. This CDR3 is 16 amino acids long. The CDR3 sequence: CASSPFSGDSHEKLFF. The CDR3 DNA is TGTGCCAGCAGCCCCTTTAGTGGGGACAGCCATGAAAAACTGTTTTTT. Drawing the rest from reference TRBV28 and TRBJ1-4, the complete variable domain is DVKVTQSSRYLVKRTGEKVFLECVQDMDHENMFWYRQDPGLGLRLIYFSYDVKMKEKGDIPEGYSVSREKKERFSLILESASTNQTSMYLCASSPFSGDSHEKLFFGSGTQLSVL.

A single count supports this clone. DNA of the CDR3: TGTGCCAGTAGTTCCCGTTGGAGCGGGGGCGCAATGAACACTGAAGCTTTCTTT. This translates into CASSSRWSGGAMNTEAFF. The V gene is TRBV19, the J gene TRBJ1-1; perhaps TRBD1 as D (6 bases). The CDR3 contains 18 residues. V was shortened by 5 bases and J by 0 bases, with 22 bases between the two germline ends. The V gene's germline CDR1 is LNHDA and CDR2 SQIVND (reference sequence). Combining the CDR3 with reference TRBV19 and TRBJ1-1 gives the whole variable domain DGGITQSPKYLFRKEGQNVTLSCEQNLNHDAMYWYRQDPGQGLRLIYYSQIVNDFQKGDIAEGYSVSREKKESFPLTVTSAQKNPTAFYLCASSSRWSGGAMNTEAFFGQGTRLTVV.

This chain links TRBV18 with TRBJ2-1; D not certain. The CDR3 is 17 residues long. Germline CDR1 reads KGHSH; CDR2 reads LQKENI. The V end was cut by 2 bases, the J end by 0 bases, with 14 bases between. The CDR3 DNA is TGTGCCAGCTCACCAAGGTTGTGGTTAGGCTCCTACAATGAGCAGTTCTTC. Protein product: CASSPRLWLGSYNEQFF. The variable domain in full, completed from reference TRBV18 and TRBJ2-1, reads NAGVMQNPRHLVRRRGQEARLRCSPMKGHSHVYWYRQLPEEGLKFMVYLQKENIIDESGMPKERFSAEFPKEGPSILRIQQVVRGDSAAYFCASSPRLWLGSYNEQFFGPGTRLTVL.

To note about this clone: This sample includes further DNA sequences coding for the same CDR3. V and J are TRBV28 and TRBJ2-5; no reliable D call. CDR3 length: 11 amino acids. With 2 bases removed from V and 5 bases from J, the gap between germline ends came to 3 bases. Germline assignment: CDR1 MDHEN and CDR2 SYDVKM. The DNA for the CDR3 is TGTGCCAGCAGTTTAAGGGAGACCCAGTACTTC. It translates to CASSLRETQYF.

The chain combines TRBV29-1 with TRBJ1-1; TRBD1 agrees at 7 bases. Germline CDR1 and CDR2: SQVTM and ANQGSEA. V was pared by 7 bases and J by 13 bases, with 12 bases of the junction left unmatched. This CDR3 contains 11 residues. The CDR3 here is CSAQSGTVSFF. DNA for the CDR3: TGCAGCGCCCAGTCTGGGACAGTGAGTTTCTTT.

The chain links TRBV11-3 to TRBJ1-3, with D hard to call. Trimming stripped 4 bases from V and 4 bases from J, with 11 bases between. Germline loops: CDR1 SGHNT, CDR2 YENEEA. The CDR3 runs to 14 residues. CDR3: CASSSGLDGNTIYF. The DNA of the CDR3 is TGTGCCAGCAGCTCGGGTCTCGACGGAAACACCATATATTTT.

The chain combines TRBV2 with TRBJ1-1, with unresolved D. The germline V and J ends were trimmed by 4 bases and 1 base, with 10 bases remaining between them. The germline gives CDR1 SNHLY, CDR2 FYNNEI. The CDR3 has 14 amino acids. The chain's CDR3 is CASSGASGNTEAFF. In DNA form, the CDR3 reads TGTGCCAGCAGTGGGGCCTCAGGGAACACTGAAGCTTTCTTT. The full variable domain, in which reference TRBV2 and TRBJ1-1 provide the parts outside the CDR3, is EPEVTQTPSHQVTQMGQEVILRCVPISNHLYFYWYRQILGQKVEFLVSFYNNEISEKSEIFDDQFSVERPDGSNFTLKIRSTKLEDSAMYFCASSGASGNTEAFFGQGTRLTVV.

The V call is TRBV5-8, the J call TRBJ1-4; D gene uncertain. Trimming removed 4 bases at V and 4 bases at J, with 11 bases between. The CDR3 sequence is 14 residues long. Germline CDR1 reads SGHTS; CDR2 reads YDEGEE. The CDR3 spells CASSPYDGNEKLFF. CDR3 in DNA: TGTGCCAGCAGCCCCTATGATGGTAATGAAAAACTGTTTTTT.

The V call is TRBV27, the J call TRBJ1-1; tentatively, D is TRBD1 (6 bases). The ends were cut back, 6 bases at V and 4 bases at J, with 24 bases in the middle. The CDR3 is 17 residues long. The V gene's germline CDR1 is MNHEY and CDR2 SMNVEV (reference sequence). The CDR3 DNA sequence: TGTGCCAGCAGACCCCGGTCAGGGGCAACTATCTCCACTGAAGCTTTCTTT. The encoded protein is CASRPRSGATISTEAFF.

J is TRBJ2-3 and V is TRBV15; D uncertain. V was shortened by 0 bases and J by 4 bases, with 11 bases between the two germline ends. The CDR3 sequence is 15 residues long. Germline V gives CDR1 LNHNV, CDR2 YYDKDF (reference sequence). This chain's CDR3 is CATSRDTVGADTQYF. In DNA, the CDR3 is TGTGCCACCAGCAGAGATACGGTCGGAGCAGATACGCAGTATTTT.

This clone was found once. Germline is not matched at one junction end, which may reflect a read error. This sequence joins TRBV6-5 and TRBJ2-7; TRBD2 matches at 14 bases. Germline V gene data show CDR1 as MNHEY and CDR2 as SVGAGI. The CDR3 is 14 amino acids. CDR3 amino acids: CASSRRESGLAGAF. In DNA form, the CDR3 reads TGTGCCAGCTCCCGGAGGGAATCGGGACTAGCGGGGGCCTTC.